One sample yielded the 27 T cell receptor beta chains listed below, sequenced in a study of OX40 agonist ivuxolimab in advanced cancers. This table comes from immunoSEQ multiplex PCR, and its TCRdb copy is limited to in-frame clones, with some not included. The sample contains some 85,000 clones, roughly 90% of which appear only once. Sequencing used CD4+ or CD8+ T cells sorted from blood, obtained in a trial of the OX40 agonist ivuxolimab. These receptors all stem from an adult with an advanced solid tumor such as melanoma, head and neck, liver or kidney cancer.

The J gene is TRBJ1-5, the V gene TRBV19; perhaps TRBD1 as D (5 bases). Germline V CDR1 and CDR2: LNHDA, SQIVND (reference sequence). This CDR3 contains 14 residues. Trimming removed 6 bases from V and 6 bases from J, with 15 bases in between. CDR3 nucleotide sequence: TGTGCCAGTAGCCAGGCAGGGTTGGGTCAGCCCCAGCATTTT. This translates into CASSQAGLGQPQHF.

The chain is built from TRBV4-3 and TRBJ2-3; D is undetermined. The CDR3 spans 15 residues. The germline CDR1 and CDR2 sequences are LGHNA and YSLEER. Trimming pared 1 base from V and 0 bases from J, leaving 8 bases between. CDR3 region: CASSQGVQSTDTQYF. CDR3 nucleotide sequence: TGCGCCAGCAGCCAAGGGGTGCAAAGCACAGATACGCAGTATTTT.

J is TRBJ2-7 and V is TRBV7-9; 9 bases match TRBD1. Germline CDR1 and CDR2: SEHNR and FQNEAQ (reference sequence). V was pared by 5 bases and J by 6 bases, with 11 bases of the junction left unmatched. This CDR3 region has 15 residues. The CDR3 bases are TGTGCCAGCAGCCCCGGGACAGGGTTTTTGGGCGAGCAGTACTTC. Protein product: CASSPGTGFLGEQYF.

There are a few counts of this clone. The V call is TRBV11-3, the J call TRBJ1-1, with unresolved D. Germline loops: CDR1 SGHNT, CDR2 YENEEA. The CDR3 loop spans 13 amino acids. Trimming removed 0 bases from V and 7 bases from J, with 9 bases in between. CDR3 loop: CASSLEWVGEAFF. The DNA of the CDR3 is TGTGCCAGCAGCTTAGAGTGGGTGGGTGAAGCTTTCTTT.

The genes are TRBV27 and TRBJ1-4; 7 nucleotides agree with TRBD1. CDR1 is MNHEY and CDR2 is SMNVEV in the germline V gene (reference sequence). Trimming at V came to 2 bases and at J to 7 bases, leaving 7 bases not matched to a gene. The CDR3 totals 15 residues. The CDR3 region has the DNA TGTGCCAGCAGTTTAAGAGGGGGCGCGGGTGAAAAACTGTTTTTT. The encoded protein is CASSLRGGAGEKLFF.

The CDR3 sequence is CASSLDAGGPYEQYF. The CDR3 region has the DNA TGCGCCAGCAGCTTGGATGCGGGAGGGCCCTACGAGCAGTACTTC. This sequence joins TRBV5-1 and TRBJ2-7; 9 nucleotides match TRBD2. The ends lost 0 bases at V and 2 bases at J; junction bases unmatched: 3. The CDR3 has 15 residues. Germline loops: CDR1 SGHRS, CDR2 YFSETQ. Variable domain in full (rest from reference TRBV5-1 and TRBJ2-7): KAGVTQTPRYLIKTRGQQVTLSCSPISGHRSVSWYQQTPGQGLQFLFEYFSETQRNKGNFPGRFSGRQFSNSRSEMNVSTLELGDSALYLCASSLDAGGPYEQYFGPGTRLTVT.

This chain uses TRBV5-1 with TRBJ2-1; 7 bases fit TRBD2. The junction had 5 bases not matched to a gene; V was cut back by 4 bases and J by 4 bases. The CDR3 has 14 residues. Germline lookup yields CDR1 SGHRS and CDR2 YFSETQ. The CDR3 loop reads CASSPSRGYNEQFF. CDR3 coding DNA: TGCGCCAGCAGCCCCTCGCGGGGGTACAATGAGCAGTTCTTC.

This clone was observed a single time. V and J are TRBV28 and TRBJ1-3; D is uncertain. The CDR3 is 14 residues long. Germline CDR1 and CDR2: MDHEN and SYDVKM. V shed 6 bases and J shed 0 bases, with 9 bases lying between them. The CDR3 loop reads CASRLLHSGNTIYF. In DNA form, the CDR3 reads TGTGCCAGCAGACTACTGCACTCTGGAAACACCATATATTTT.

The chain carries TRBV18 and TRBJ2-7; 9 bases line up with TRBD1. The CDR3 covers 15 residues. Unmatched junction bases numbered 6, after V lost 0 bases and J lost 6 bases. Germline V gene data show CDR1 as KGHSH and CDR2 as LQKENI. In nucleotides, the CDR3 is TGTGCCAGCTCACCACCGGGACAGGGCCCTCTCGAGCAGTACTTC. Protein product: CASSPPGQGPLEQYF.

The chain links TRBV18 to TRBJ2-6; TRBD1 aligns across 9 bases. The length of the CDR3 is 16 residues. After removal of 2 bases from V and 2 bases from J, the junction contained 1 base not matched to a gene. Germline-derived CDR1 and CDR2 are KGHSH and LQKENI. CDR3 amino acids: CASSPGTGTGANVLTF. The CDR3 nucleotides read TGTGCCAGCTCACCAGGGACAGGGACTGGGGCCAACGTCCTGACTTTC.

The rearrangement uses TRBV28 and TRBJ1-2; D gene ambiguous. The CDR3 is 12 amino acids. V shed 1 base and J shed 7 bases, with 7 bases lying between them. The germline gives CDR1 MDHEN, CDR2 SYDVKM. The CDR3 here is CASSLSGVGYTF. The CDR3 region has the DNA TGTGCCAGCAGTTTATCTGGGGTTGGCTACACCTTC.

This clone came up a few times. The rearrangement links TRBV7-9 to TRBJ2-2; a weak D match, TRBD1 (5 bases). CDR1 is SEHNR and CDR2 is FQNEAQ in the germline V gene (reference sequence). The CDR3 contains 15 residues. V was pared by 5 bases and J by 6 bases, with 16 bases between. The CDR3 DNA reads as TGTGCCAGCAGCCCCCAAGGGGTATCAGCCGGGGAGCTGTTTTTT. It is translated as CASSPQGVSAGELFF.

V gene TRBV6-5 combines with J gene TRBJ2-3, with 7 bases fitting TRBD1. CDR3 length: 14 amino acids. Looked up from germline, CDR1 is MNHEY and CDR2 is SVGAGI. V lost 6 bases to trimming and J lost 4 bases; unmatched junction nucleotides: 7. The CDR3 region is CASSPTGVPDTQYF. The CDR3 nucleotides are TGTGCCAGCAGCCCCACAGGGGTCCCAGATACGCAGTATTTT.

The rearrangement joins TRBV10-3 to TRBJ2-7; a possible D gene is TRBD1 (5 bases). Trimming took off 4 bases at V and 3 bases at J, with 10 bases between the two ends. The germline V gene encodes CDR1 ENHRY and CDR2 SYGVKD. This CDR3 is 13 amino acids long. This chain's CDR3 is CAISAGQGYEQYF. CDR3 bases: TGTGCCATCAGTGCTGGCCAGGGCTACGAGCAGTACTTC.

V and J are TRBV6-5 and TRBJ1-2; 7 bases are shared with TRBD1. The junction had 11 bases not matched to a gene; V was cut back by 0 bases and J by 7 bases. Germline V lookup: CDR1 MNHEY, CDR2 SVGAGI. This CDR3 has 16 amino acids. The DNA of the CDR3 is TGTGCCAGCAGTTACTCGCTCTTCGAGGGGGCGAGTGGCTACACCTTC. Translating gives CASSYSLFEGASGYTF.

This clone showed up just once. The chain joins TRBV10-3 to TRBJ1-1; a weak D match, TRBD1 (5 bases). Per the germline V gene, CDR1 is ENHRY and CDR2 is SYGVKD. This CDR3 is 15 amino acids long. V was clipped by 10 bases and J by 3 bases, with 21 bases between them. In DNA form, the CDR3 reads TGTGCCACACAAGGGGCCCACGGGCCGTACACTGAAGCTTTCTTT. Its translation: CATQGAHGPYTEAFF.

The chain links TRBV4-1 to TRBJ1-4; D may be TRBD1 (5 bases). This CDR3 is 12 amino acids long. Germline loops: CDR1 MGHRA, CDR2 YSYEKL. V lost 5 bases and J lost 12, with 13 bases in between. The CDR3 spells CASSAGGAELFF. The CDR3 DNA reads as TGCGCCAGCAGCGCCGGAGGGGCAGAACTGTTTTTT.

The chain recombines TRBV5-6 with TRBJ2-1; 7 bases fit TRBD2. V was clipped by 4 bases and J by 4 bases; unmatched bases: 8. CDR3 length: 15 residues. Looked up from germline, CDR1 is SGHDT and CDR2 is YYEEEE. CDR3 bases: TGTGCCAGCAGCCCTTTAGGGACTACTTACAATGAGCAGTTCTTC. Translated, it gives CASSPLGTTYNEQFF.

This clone was seen more than once but under ten times. This specimen includes other DNA sequences encoding the same CDR3. The genes are TRBV5-1 and TRBJ2-2; D gene uncertain. Trimming took off 1 base at V and 3 bases at J, with 7 bases between the two ends. The CDR3 sequence is 14 residues long. In germline, CDR1 is SGHRS, CDR2 YFSETQ. CDR3 in amino acids: CASSLSPDTGELFF. The CDR3, as DNA: TGCGCCAGCAGCTTGTCTCCGGACACCGGGGAGCTGTTTTTT.

The chain employs TRBV5-1 and TRBJ2-7, with unresolved D. Deletions cut 0 bases from V and 3 bases from J, with 10 bases between. Germline CDR1 SGHRS, CDR2 YFSETQ. The CDR3 runs to 14 residues. The CDR3 loop reads CASSLEGLYYEQYF. The CDR3 DNA reads TGCGCCAGCAGCTTGGAAGGGTTATACTACGAGCAGTACTTC.

The chain links TRBV28 to TRBJ2-7; D is perhaps TRBD1 (5 bases). CDR1 MDHEN and CDR2 SYDVKM come from the germline V gene. The CDR3 extends over 14 amino acids. The ends were cut back, 2 bases at V and 6 bases at J, with 14 bases in the middle. In DNA form, the CDR3 reads TGTGCCAGCAGTTTAGTACAGGCCTCCCTCGAGCAGTACTTC. Translation: CASSLVQASLEQYF. Variable domain in full (rest from reference TRBV28 and TRBJ2-7): DVKVTQSSRYLVKRTGEKVFLECVQDMDHENMFWYRQDPGLGLRLIYFSYDVKMKEKGDIPEGYSVSREKKERFSLILESASTNQTSMYLCASSLVQASLEQYFGPGTRLTVT.

The rearrangement links TRBV5-1 to TRBJ1-6; possible D gene TRBD1, 6 bases. The CDR3 is 15 residues long. With 5 bases removed from V and 7 bases from J, the gap between germline ends came to 16 bases. CDR1 is SGHRS and CDR2 is YFSETQ in the germline V gene. This chain's CDR3 is CASREPTGNNSPLHF. DNA for the CDR3: TGCGCCAGCAGAGAACCGACAGGAAACAATTCACCCCTCCACTTT.

This clone has a handful of counts. The V and J genes are TRBV5-1 and TRBJ1-2; TRBD1 aligns across 7 bases. CDR1 is SGHRS and CDR2 is YFSETQ in the germline V gene. The CDR3 extends over 14 amino acids. V shed 4 bases, J shed 2 bases, and the junction held 5 bases outside the gene matches. The chain's CDR3 is CASSAGTANYGYTF. In DNA form, the CDR3 reads TGCGCCAGCAGCGCCGGGACAGCCAACTATGGCTACACCTTC.

This chain connects TRBV5-1 to TRBJ2-3; D remains ambiguous. The germline V gene encodes CDR1 SGHRS and CDR2 YFSETQ. The CDR3 runs to 14 residues. V lost 4 bases, J lost 2 bases, and 11 bases lay in between. CDR3 loop: CASSQPDATDTQYF. The CDR3 DNA reads as TGCGCCAGCAGCCAACCGGACGCCACAGATACGCAGTATTTT.

This clone was counted once. This chain uses TRBV5-1 with TRBJ2-5; D is unclear. Germline V gives CDR1 SGHRS, CDR2 YFSETQ. V was clipped by 3 bases and J by 2 bases, with 11 bases between them. The CDR3 sequence is 14 residues long. The CDR3 reads CASSSASVQETQYF. The CDR3 bases are TGCGCCAGCAGCTCTGCCAGCGTACAAGAGACCCAGTACTTC. The full variable domain, its missing parts supplied by reference TRBV5-1 and TRBJ2-5, is KAGVTQTPRYLIKTRGQQVTLSCSPISGHRSVSWYQQTPGQGLQFLFEYFSETQRNKGNFPGRFSGRQFSNSRSEMNVSTLELGDSALYLCASSSASVQETQYFGPGTRLLVL.

The chain couples TRBV19 to TRBJ2-1; D is tentatively TRBD1 or TRBD2 (5 bases each). Germline V gene sequence: CDR1 LNHDA, CDR2 SQIVND (reference sequence). This CDR3 is built from 13 residues. V was pared by 10 bases and J by 7 bases, with 17 bases between. Here the CDR3 reads CATTPGAPNEQFF. CDR3 DNA: TGTGCCACCACACCCGGGGCTCCGAATGAGCAGTTCTTC.

The chain couples TRBV2 to TRBJ2-6; TRBD1 is a possible D gene (5 bases). V was cut by 7 bases and J by 0 bases, with 10 bases left in between. The germline CDR1 and CDR2 sequences are SNHLY and FYNNEI. The CDR3 has 15 residues. The CDR3 DNA is TGTGCCAGCACAGGGTCCAGCTCTGGGGCCAACGTCCTGACTTTC. Protein sequence: CASTGSSSGANVLTF.